This TCR beta chain derives from a study of early T cells in non-severe SARS-CoV-2 infection. Individual cDNA molecules were tagged with unique molecular identifiers. TCRdb re-analysed the 5' RACE reads in MiXCR, keeping a single row per CDR3 protein. The table lists tens of thousands of distinct CDR3 sequences, 10% to 15% of them singletons. The CDR3 is 19 amino acids. The ends lost 2 bases at V and 3 bases at J; junction bases unmatched: 15. The germline CDR1 and CDR2 sequences are MNHEY and SVGEGT. This clonotype showed up many times. Sequencing was carried out using whole blood. This rearrangement joins TRBV6-2 or TRBV6-3 to TRBJ2-2; 7 positions agree with TRBD2. The sequence derives from an adult who was a healthcare worker with PCR-confirmed SARS-CoV-2 infection or an uninfected control (not recorded which). The CDR3 protein is CASSYPNILAPVDTGELFF. CDR3 in DNA: TGTGCCAGCAGTTACCCTAATATACTAGCGCCCGTGGACACCGGGGAGCTGTTTTTT.